These 28 T cell receptor beta chains were all obtained from the same sample, sequenced in a study of persistence of HIV-infected CD4 T cells. The stimulus was an HIV-1 Gag 15-mer peptide pool, 1 ug/peptide/mL. Sorted nonresponding memory CD4+ T cells were CD40L-negative, CD69-negative, CD45RO-high. The immunoSEQ assay was version 4, run in survey mode. The protocol was immunoSEQ multiplex PCR, while the TCRdb copy is restricted to in-frame clones and leaves out a portion. The sample includes 36,000 or so clones, around 83% of them seen just once. Their antigens are not known. Sequencing used cultured CD4+ T cells from PBMCs, obtained from a patient who received antiretroviral therapy. These receptors were collected from an adult with HIV. The donor label of this sample is uncertain.

Written as DNA, the CDR3 is TGTGCCAGCAGCCAAGCGGGGCAGGAGGGGACCCAGTACTTC. This encodes CASSQAGQEGTQYF. The V call is TRBV3-1 (or the pseudogene TRBV3-2), the J call TRBJ2-5, with a possible D match to TRBD2 (6 bases). V was shortened by 1 base and J by 7 bases, with 13 bases between the two germline ends. The CDR3 is 14 residues long. CDR1 is LGHDT, CDR2 YNNKEL, per germline (reference sequence).

The V gene is TRBV29-1, the J gene TRBJ1-2; tentatively, D is TRBD1 (6 bases). Per germline, CDR1 SQVTM and CDR2 ANQGSEA. The CDR3 sequence is 13 residues long. V lost 4 bases and J 0 bases, leaving 9 bases between the germline ends. The CDR3 spells CSVAGGPNYGYTF. The CDR3 DNA follows: TGCAGCGTTGCGGGGGGGCCTAACTATGGCTACACCTTC.

This clone was recorded only once. The rearrangement uses TRBV9 and TRBJ1-1, with 8 bases that match TRBD1. J lost 5 bases, V lost 4 bases, and 7 bases had no gene match. CDR3 length: 14 amino acids. Germline V lookup: CDR1 SGDLS, CDR2 YYNGEE. Here the CDR3 reads CASSPTGGWTEAFF. CDR3 coding DNA: TGTGCCAGCAGCCCCACAGGGGGGTGGACTGAAGCTTTCTTT.

V is TRBV5-1 and J is TRBJ1-6; D is undetermined. Trimming pared 4 bases from V and 4 bases from J, leaving 6 bases between. The CDR3 has 13 amino acids. Germline values: CDR1 SGHRS, CDR2 YFSETQ. CDR3 sequence: CASSPIYNSPLHF. The CDR3 region has the DNA TGCGCCAGCAGCCCCATATATAATTCACCCCTCCACTTT. Full variable domain (rest looked up from reference TRBV5-1 and TRBJ1-6): KAGVTQTPRYLIKTRGQQVTLSCSPISGHRSVSWYQQTPGQGLQFLFEYFSETQRNKGNFPGRFSGRQFSNSRSEMNVSTLELGDSALYLCASSPIYNSPLHFGNGTRLTVT.

The genes are TRBV29-1 and TRBJ2-7; tentative D call: TRBD1 (7 bases). Per germline, CDR1 SQVTM and CDR2 ANQGSEA. The germline V and J ends were trimmed by 0 bases and 4 bases, with 22 bases remaining between them. The CDR3 totals 17 residues. CDR3: CSVEEEGGGPRKYEQYV. Written as DNA, the CDR3 is TGCAGCGTTGAAGAAGAAGGAGGGGGCCCTCGCAAGTACGAGCAGTACGTC.

The J gene is TRBJ2-7, the V gene TRBV5-1; D is tentatively TRBD1 or TRBD2 (5 bases each). The CDR3 has 14 amino acids. The V and J ends lost 7 bases and 1 base respectively, with 15 bases between them. Germline CDR1 reads SGHRS; CDR2 reads YFSETQ. The CDR3 DNA follows: TGCGCCAGCCCCCAGGGCCGGAGGTCCTACGAGCAGTACGTC. Protein sequence: CASPQGRRSYEQYV.

This clone came up a few times. This chain links TRBV9 with TRBJ2-3; 8 bases agree with TRBD2. This CDR3 is 15 amino acids long. Germline CDR1 and CDR2: SGDLS and YYNGEE. V lost 0 bases to trimming and J lost 4 bases; unmatched junction nucleotides: 4. The CDR3 sequence is CASSVGSGGSDTQYF. The CDR3 DNA is TGTGCCAGCAGCGTAGGGAGCGGGGGATCAGATACGCAGTATTTT.

The V and J genes are TRBV7-9 and TRBJ1-6; D might be TRBD1 (6 bases). The V and J ends lost 4 bases and 3 bases respectively, with 13 bases between them. The length of the CDR3 is 16 residues. Looked up from germline, CDR1 is SEHNR and CDR2 is FQNEAQ (reference sequence). The CDR3 spells CASSSRGYGYNSPLHF. Here the CDR3 DNA reads TGTGCCAGCAGCTCCAGGGGCTACGGCTATAATTCACCCCTCCACTTT.

V is TRBV12-3 or TRBV12-4 and J is TRBJ1-2, with 9 nucleotides matching TRBD1. V was clipped by 5 bases and J by 7 bases; unmatched bases: 5. This CDR3 region has 13 residues. CDR3 sequence (DNA): TGTGCCAGCAGTACAGGGGGCGTGGGTGGCTACACCTTC. Its protein is CASSTGGVGGYTF.

The V and J genes are TRBV29-1 and TRBJ1-1; D not certain. There are 12 residues in the CDR3. V was clipped by 7 bases and J by 0 bases, with 9 bases between them. Germline V gene lookup returns CDR1 SQVTM and CDR2 ANQGSEA. The CDR3 here is CSGFTVNTEAFF. The CDR3 DNA reads as TGCAGCGGTTTCACTGTGAACACTGAAGCTTTCTTT.

This rearrangement joins TRBV10-2 to TRBJ1-2; D remains ambiguous. The germline CDR1 and CDR2 sequences are WSHSY and SAAADI. This CDR3 is built from 14 residues. V lost 4 bases to trimming and J lost 0 bases, with 9 bases between them. The CDR3 DNA reads TGCGCCAGCAGTGCTACCCGATCTAACTATGGCTACACCTTC. This sequence encodes CASSATRSNYGYTF.

This clone is categorized as medium-sized. The chain joins TRBV9 to TRBJ1-1, with no clear D. Germline CDR1 is SGDLS and CDR2 is YYNGEE. Trimming removed 0 bases from V and 3 bases from J, with 12 bases in between. CDR3 size: 15 residues. CDR3 coding DNA: TGTGCCAGCAGCGTAGATCAAGGATTCGACACTGAAGCTTTCTTT. It translates to CASSVDQGFDTEAFF.

The CDR3 loop reads CASKGQGPTDTQYF. DNA of the CDR3: TGTGCCAGCAAGGGACAGGGACCCACAGATACGCAGTATTTT. V gene TRBV2 combines with J gene TRBJ2-3; 9 bases align to TRBD1. The CDR3 length is 14 residues. Germline V gene lookup returns CDR1 SNHLY and CDR2 FYNNEI. Trimming cost V 7 bases and J 2 bases; bases outside gene matches: 4.

Written as DNA, the CDR3 is TGTGCCAGCAGCGTAGCTGCCCTACAAGAGACCCAGTACTTC. Translating it yields CASSVAALQETQYF. J is TRBJ2-5 and V is TRBV9; no firm D call. There are 14 residues in the CDR3. Trimming shortened V by 0 bases and J by 2 bases, and 8 bases separated the two germline ends. CDR1 and CDR2 (germline): SGDLS, YYNGEE.

The chain joins TRBV29-1 to TRBJ2-7; D is possibly TRBD2 (5 bases). CDR1 and CDR2 (germline): SQVTM, ANQGSEA. The CDR3 extends over 13 amino acids. The germline V and J ends were trimmed by 6 bases and 6 bases, with 18 bases remaining between them. The CDR3 here is CSVARRREGEQYF. CDR3 nucleotide sequence: TGCAGCGTCGCCCGAAGGCGCGAGGGCGAGCAGTACTTC.

This clone was picked up one time. The V call is TRBV4-1, the J call TRBJ1-4, with D hard to call. V was clipped by 3 bases and J by 7 bases, with 15 bases between them. This CDR3 region has 15 residues. The germline V gene encodes CDR1 MGHRA and CDR2 YSYEKL. Here the CDR3 DNA reads TGCGCCAGCAGCCATGGTGAGGCTTCTAGTGAAAAACTGTTTTTT. It codes for CASSHGEASSEKLFF.

This chain joins TRBV19 and TRBJ1-3, with TRBD1 matching over 9 bases. The ends lost 5 bases at V and 4 bases at J; junction bases unmatched: 6. In germline, CDR1 is LNHDA, CDR2 SQIVND (reference sequence). The CDR3 runs to 15 residues. The CDR3 coding sequence is TGTGCCAGTAGTTCGGACAGGGGCGACGGAAACACCATATATTTT. This translates into CASSSDRGDGNTIYF.

This clone was seen once. The V and J genes are TRBV9 and TRBJ2-1; unclear D gene. Germline CDR1 and CDR2: SGDLS and YYNGEE. The germline V and J ends were trimmed by 5 bases and 0 bases, with 15 bases remaining between them. This CDR3 spans 16 amino acids. The CDR3 DNA reads TGTGCCAGCAGGAAAGGGTCTAGAGGCTCCTACAATGAGCAGTTCTTC. It encodes CASRKGSRGSYNEQFF.

This clone has just a few counts. The rearrangement links TRBV6-2 or TRBV6-3 to TRBJ1-2, with D tentatively TRBD1 (5 bases). CDR3 length: 18 residues. Germline CDR1 is MNHEY and CDR2 is SVGEGT. The V end was cut by 2 bases, the J end by 4 bases, with 23 bases between. CDR3 in amino acids: CASSYVGGWGNNVYGYTF. CDR3 in DNA: TGTGCCAGCAGTTACGTTGGTGGCTGGGGGAACAACGTCTATGGCTACACCTTC.

The chain carries TRBV19 and TRBJ2-2, with TRBD1 identical over 8 bases. The V and J ends lost 6 bases and 1 base, in that order; junction bases with no gene match: 4. CDR3 length: 15 residues. Germline CDR1 and CDR2: LNHDA and SQIVND (reference sequence). CDR3 sequence: CASRYGQGNTGELFF. The CDR3 bases are TGTGCCAGTAGGTACGGACAGGGGAACACCGGGGAGCTGTTTTTT.

The gene calls are TRBV27 and TRBJ2-7; D call uncertain. Germline V gene data show CDR1 as MNHEY and CDR2 as SMNVEV (reference sequence). The CDR3 extends over 13 amino acids. V lost 8 bases to trimming and J lost 6 bases, with 17 bases between them. For the CDR3, the DNA is TGTGCCAGCCGTGCCCTTTACCCTGTCGAGCAGTACTTC. Translating it yields CASRALYPVEQYF.

The chain has TRBV9 and TRBJ1-1; 9 bases are shared with TRBD1. J lost 10 bases, V lost 5 bases, and 6 bases had no gene match. The CDR3 is made up of 12 amino acids. Germline loops: CDR1 SGDLS, CDR2 YYNGEE. CDR3 DNA sequence: TGTGCCAGCAGGTCGGGACAGGGTCGAGCTTTCTTT. Amino acid sequence: CASRSGQGRAFF.

The CDR3 is CASSTGDTAEKLFF. The CDR3 coding sequence is TGCGCCAGCAGTACCGGAGACACCGCAGAAAAACTGTTTTTT. J is TRBJ1-4 and V is TRBV5-1, with D uncertain. From germline, CDR1 is SGHRS and CDR2 YFSETQ. This CDR3 contains 14 residues. V shed 5 bases and J shed 8 bases, with 16 bases lying between them.

The genes are TRBV5-4 and TRBJ2-5; the D gene is possibly TRBD1 (5 bases). Trimming stripped 2 bases from V and 3 bases from J, with 11 bases between. The CDR3 has 14 residues. CDR1 is SGHNT, CDR2 YYREEE, per germline (reference sequence). The CDR3 bases are TGTGCCAGCAGCTTCTTAGGGGTCGAAGAGACCCAGTACTTC. Translation gives CASSFLGVEETQYF.

This chain connects TRBV7-9 to TRBJ2-2; D uncertain. Trimming stripped 3 bases from V and 5 bases from J, with 10 bases between. Germline V gene sequence: CDR1 SEHNR, CDR2 FQNEAQ (reference sequence). The CDR3 length is 14 residues. The CDR3 coding sequence is TGTGCCAGCAGCTTGGGGAATTGGACCGGGGAGCTGTTTTTT. This encodes CASSLGNWTGELFF.

This rearrangement joins TRBV2 to TRBJ1-3, with a weak D call TRBD1 (6 bases). This CDR3 region has 16 residues. Trimming pared 7 bases from V and 1 base from J, leaving 17 bases between. CDR1 is SNHLY and CDR2 is FYNNEI in the germline V gene. The CDR3 loop reads CASIGRGAFSGNTIYF. The DNA for the CDR3 is TGTGCCAGCATTGGACGGGGGGCTTTTTCTGGAAACACCATATATTTT.

The chain employs TRBV3-1 (or the pseudogene TRBV3-2) and TRBJ2-3; D call uncertain. With 3 bases removed from V and 7 bases from J, the gap between germline ends came to 5 bases. This CDR3 spans 11 amino acids. Germline-derived CDR1 and CDR2 are LGHDT and YNNKEL (reference sequence). For the CDR3, the DNA is TGTGCCAGCAGCCATTCTCATACGCAGTATTTT. Amino acid sequence: CASSHSHTQYF.

This clone appeared a single time. This chain links TRBV5-6 with TRBJ2-6, with a tentative D call TRBD2 (6 bases). The ends were cut back, 1 base at V and 2 bases at J, with 10 bases in the middle. Germline V gene data show CDR1 as SGHDT and CDR2 as YYEEEE. This CDR3 has 16 amino acids. CDR3 residues: CASSLWRATGANVLTF. CDR3 coding DNA: TGTGCCAGCAGCTTGTGGAGGGCGACTGGGGCCAACGTCCTGACTTTC.